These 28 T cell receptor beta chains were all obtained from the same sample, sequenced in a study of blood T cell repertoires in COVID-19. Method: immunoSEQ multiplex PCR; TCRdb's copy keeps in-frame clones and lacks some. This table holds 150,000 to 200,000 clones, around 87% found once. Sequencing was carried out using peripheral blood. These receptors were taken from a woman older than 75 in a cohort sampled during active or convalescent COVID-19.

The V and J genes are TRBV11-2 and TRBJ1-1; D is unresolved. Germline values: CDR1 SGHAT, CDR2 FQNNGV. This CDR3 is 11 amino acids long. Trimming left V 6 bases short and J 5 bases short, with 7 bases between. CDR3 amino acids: CASSSGTEAFF. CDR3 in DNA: TGTGCCAGCAGTTCGGGGACTGAAGCTTTCTTT.

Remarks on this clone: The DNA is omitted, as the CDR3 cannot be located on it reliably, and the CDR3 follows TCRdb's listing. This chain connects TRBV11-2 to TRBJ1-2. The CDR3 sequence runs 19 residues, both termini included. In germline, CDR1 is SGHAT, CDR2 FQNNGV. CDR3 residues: CASSQARLGTGSSNYGYTF.

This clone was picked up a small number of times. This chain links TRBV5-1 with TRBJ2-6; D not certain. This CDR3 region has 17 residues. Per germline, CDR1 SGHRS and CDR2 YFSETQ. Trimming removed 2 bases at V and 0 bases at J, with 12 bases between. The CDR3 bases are TGCGCCAGCAGCTTTGGGCAGTATAGCTCTGGGGCCAACGTCCTGACTTTC. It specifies CASSFGQYSSGANVLTF.

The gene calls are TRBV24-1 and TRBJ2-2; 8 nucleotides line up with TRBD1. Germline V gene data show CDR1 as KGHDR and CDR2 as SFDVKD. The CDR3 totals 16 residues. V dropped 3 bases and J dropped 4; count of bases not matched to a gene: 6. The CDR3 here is CATSDPLRGLTGELFF. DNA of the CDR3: TGTGCCACCAGTGATCCTCTCAGGGGGCTCACCGGGGAGCTGTTTTTT.

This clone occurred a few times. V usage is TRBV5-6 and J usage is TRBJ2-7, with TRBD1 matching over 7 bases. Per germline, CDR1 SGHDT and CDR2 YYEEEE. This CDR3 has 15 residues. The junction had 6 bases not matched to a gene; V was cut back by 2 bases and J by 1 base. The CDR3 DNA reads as TGTGCCAGCAGCTTCACAGGGGTGAGGTCCTACGAGCAGTACTTC. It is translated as CASSFTGVRSYEQYF.

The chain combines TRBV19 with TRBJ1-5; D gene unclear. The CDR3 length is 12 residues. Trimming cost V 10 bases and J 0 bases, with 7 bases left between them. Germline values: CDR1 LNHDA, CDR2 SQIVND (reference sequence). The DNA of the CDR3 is TGTGCCACCTCCGTTAGCAATCAGCCCCAGCATTTT. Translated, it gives CATSVSNQPQHF.

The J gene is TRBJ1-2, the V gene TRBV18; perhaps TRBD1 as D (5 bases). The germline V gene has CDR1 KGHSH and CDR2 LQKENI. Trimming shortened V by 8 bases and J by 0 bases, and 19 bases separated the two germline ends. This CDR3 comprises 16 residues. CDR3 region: CASVREGTSSNYGYTF. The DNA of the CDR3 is TGTGCCAGCGTCAGGGAGGGGACCTCTTCTAACTATGGCTACACCTTC. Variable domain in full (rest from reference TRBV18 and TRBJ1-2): NAGVMQNPRHLVRRRGQEARLRCSPMKGHSHVYWYRQLPEEGLKFMVYLQKENIIDESGMPKERFSAEFPKEGPSILRIQQVVRGDSAAYFCASVREGTSSNYGYTFGSGTRLTVV.

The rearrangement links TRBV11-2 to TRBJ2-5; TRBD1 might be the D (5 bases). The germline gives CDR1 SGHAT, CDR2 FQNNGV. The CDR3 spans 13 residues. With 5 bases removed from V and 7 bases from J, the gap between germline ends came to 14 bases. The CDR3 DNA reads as TGTGCCAGCAGCGGAAGGGGTTTCGGGACCCAGTACTTC. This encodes CASSGRGFGTQYF.

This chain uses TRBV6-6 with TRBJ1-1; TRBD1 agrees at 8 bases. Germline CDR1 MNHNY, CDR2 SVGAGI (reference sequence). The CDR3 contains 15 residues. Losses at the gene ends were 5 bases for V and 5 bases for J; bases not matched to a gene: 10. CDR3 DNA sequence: TGTGCCAGCAGTCCTCCAGGGGGCGCGGGGACTGAAGCTTTCTTT. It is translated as CASSPPGGAGTEAFF.

CDR3 sequence reads: CASSLTVENNSPLHF. CDR3 bases: TGTGCCAGCAGCTTAACGGTTGAGAATAATTCACCCCTCCACTTT. The V and J genes are TRBV7-9 and TRBJ1-6; D remains ambiguous. Germline CDR1 and CDR2: SEHNR and FQNEAQ (reference sequence). V shed 2 bases and J shed 5 bases, with 10 bases lying between them. CDR3 length: 15 residues. Complete variable domain (other parts from reference TRBV7-9 and TRBJ1-6): DTGVSQNPRHKITKRGQNVTFRCDPISEHNRLYWYRQTLGQGPEFLTYFQNEAQLEKSRLLSDRFSAERPKGSFSTLEIQRTEQGDSAMYLCASSLTVENNSPLHFGNGTRLTVT.

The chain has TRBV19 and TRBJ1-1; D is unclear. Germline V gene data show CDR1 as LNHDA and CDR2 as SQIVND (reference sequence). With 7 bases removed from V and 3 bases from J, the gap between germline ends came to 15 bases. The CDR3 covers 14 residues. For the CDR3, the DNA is TGTGCCAGTACTATGCCCCCGGAGGACACTGAAGCTTTCTTT. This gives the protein CASTMPPEDTEAFF.

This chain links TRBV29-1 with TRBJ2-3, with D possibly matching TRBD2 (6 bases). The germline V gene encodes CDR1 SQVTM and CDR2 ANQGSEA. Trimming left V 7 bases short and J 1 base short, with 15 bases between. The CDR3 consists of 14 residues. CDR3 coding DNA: TGCAGCGCCCGTACCAGCGGGCGCACAGATACGCAGTATTTT. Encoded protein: CSARTSGRTDTQYF.

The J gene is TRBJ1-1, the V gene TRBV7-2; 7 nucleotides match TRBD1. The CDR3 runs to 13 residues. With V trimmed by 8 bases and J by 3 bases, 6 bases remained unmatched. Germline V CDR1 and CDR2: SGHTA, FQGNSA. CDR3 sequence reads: CASGRDRDTEAFF. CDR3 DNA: TGTGCCAGCGGACGTGACAGGGACACTGAAGCTTTCTTT.

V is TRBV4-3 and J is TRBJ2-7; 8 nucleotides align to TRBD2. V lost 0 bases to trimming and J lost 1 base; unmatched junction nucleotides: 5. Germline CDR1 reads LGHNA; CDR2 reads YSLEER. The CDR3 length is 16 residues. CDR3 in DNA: TGCGCCAGCAGCCAAGATTTTCGGGGGGGATCCTACGAGCAGTACTTC. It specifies CASSQDFRGGSYEQYF.

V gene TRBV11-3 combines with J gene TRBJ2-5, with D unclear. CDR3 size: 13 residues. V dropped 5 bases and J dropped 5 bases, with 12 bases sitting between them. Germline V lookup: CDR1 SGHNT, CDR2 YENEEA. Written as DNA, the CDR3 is TGTGCCAGCAGCCCGAACCCCCGGGAGACCCAGTACTTC. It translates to CASSPNPRETQYF.

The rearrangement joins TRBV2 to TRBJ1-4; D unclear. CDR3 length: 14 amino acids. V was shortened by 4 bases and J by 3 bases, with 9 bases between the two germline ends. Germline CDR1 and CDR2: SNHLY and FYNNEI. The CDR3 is CASSGGPANEKLFF. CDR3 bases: TGTGCCAGCAGTGGAGGGCCTGCTAATGAAAAACTGTTTTTT.

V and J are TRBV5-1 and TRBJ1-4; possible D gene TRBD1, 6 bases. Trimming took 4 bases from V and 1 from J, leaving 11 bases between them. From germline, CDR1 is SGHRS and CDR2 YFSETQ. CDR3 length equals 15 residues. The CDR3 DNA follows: TGCGCCAGCAGCCAACAGGGTGGAACTAATGAAAAACTGTTTTTT. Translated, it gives CASSQQGGTNEKLFF.

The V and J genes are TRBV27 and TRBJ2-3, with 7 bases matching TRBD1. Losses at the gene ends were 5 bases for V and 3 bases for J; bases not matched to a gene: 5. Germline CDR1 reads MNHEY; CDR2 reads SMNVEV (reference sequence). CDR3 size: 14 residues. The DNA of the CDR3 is TGTGCCAGCAGTCCCCGGACAGGTACAGATACGCAGTATTTT. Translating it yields CASSPRTGTDTQYF.

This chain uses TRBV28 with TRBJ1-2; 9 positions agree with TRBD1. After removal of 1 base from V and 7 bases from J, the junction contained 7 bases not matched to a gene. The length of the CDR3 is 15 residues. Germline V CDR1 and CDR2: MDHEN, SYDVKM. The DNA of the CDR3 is TGTGCCAGCAGTTTATCTCCCGGGACAGGGAGTGGCTACACCTTC. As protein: CASSLSPGTGSGYTF.

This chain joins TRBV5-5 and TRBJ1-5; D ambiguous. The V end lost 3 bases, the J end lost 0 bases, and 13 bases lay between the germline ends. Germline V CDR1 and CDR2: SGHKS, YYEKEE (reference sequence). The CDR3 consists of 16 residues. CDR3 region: CASSSGVVYSNQPQHF. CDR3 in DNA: TGTGCCAGCAGCTCCGGGGTCGTATATAGCAATCAGCCCCAGCATTTT. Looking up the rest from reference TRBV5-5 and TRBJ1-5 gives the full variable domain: DAGVTQSPTHLIKTRGQQVTLRCSPISGHKSVSWYQQVLGQGPQFIFQYYEKEERGRGNFPDRFSARQFPNYSSELNVNALLLGDSALYLCASSSGVVYSNQPQHFGDGTRLSIL.

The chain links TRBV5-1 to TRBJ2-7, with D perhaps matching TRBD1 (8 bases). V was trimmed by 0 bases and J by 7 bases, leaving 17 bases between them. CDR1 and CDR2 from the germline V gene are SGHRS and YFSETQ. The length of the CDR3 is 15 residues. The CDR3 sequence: CASSLVAGGGREQYF. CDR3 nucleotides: TGCGCCAGCAGCTTGGTGGCAGGGGGCGGGAGAGAGCAGTACTTC.

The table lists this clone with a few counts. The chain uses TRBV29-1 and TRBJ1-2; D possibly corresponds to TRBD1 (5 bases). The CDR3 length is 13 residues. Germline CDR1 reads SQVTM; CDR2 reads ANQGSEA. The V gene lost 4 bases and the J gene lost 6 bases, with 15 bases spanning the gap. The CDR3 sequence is CSVVLLTVNGYTF. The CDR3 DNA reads TGCAGCGTTGTTCTGTTGACAGTTAATGGCTACACCTTC.

Here the CDR3 DNA reads TGTGCCAGCAGCCCCCAGGGCCTAGGGGTAGATACGCAGTATTTT. Translated, it gives CASSPQGLGVDTQYF. The J gene is TRBJ2-3, the V gene TRBV9, with a possible D match to TRBD1 (5 bases). The CDR3 sequence is 15 residues long. The ends were cut back, 4 bases at V and 5 bases at J, with 17 bases in the middle. Per the germline V gene, CDR1 is SGDLS and CDR2 is YYNGEE.

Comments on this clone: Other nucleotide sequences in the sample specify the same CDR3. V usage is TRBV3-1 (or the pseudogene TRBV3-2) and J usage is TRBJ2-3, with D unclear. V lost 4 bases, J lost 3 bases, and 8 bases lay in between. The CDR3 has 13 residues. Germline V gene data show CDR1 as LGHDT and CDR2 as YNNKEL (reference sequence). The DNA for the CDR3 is TGTGCCAGCAGCCCGACGGGTACAGATACGCAGTATTTT. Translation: CASSPTGTDTQYF.

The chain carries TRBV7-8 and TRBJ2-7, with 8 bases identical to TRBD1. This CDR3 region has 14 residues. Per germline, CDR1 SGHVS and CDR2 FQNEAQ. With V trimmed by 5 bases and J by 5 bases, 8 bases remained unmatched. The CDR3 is CASSPRQGFDEQYV. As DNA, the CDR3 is TGTGCCAGCAGCCCAAGACAGGGGTTCGACGAGCAGTACGTC.

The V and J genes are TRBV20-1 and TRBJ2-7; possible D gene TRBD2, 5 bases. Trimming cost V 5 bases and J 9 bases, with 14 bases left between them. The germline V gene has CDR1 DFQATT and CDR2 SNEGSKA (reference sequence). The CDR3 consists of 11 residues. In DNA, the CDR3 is TGCAGTGCTGTTGGACTCTCGGCGCAGTACGTC. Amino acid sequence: CSAVGLSAQYV.

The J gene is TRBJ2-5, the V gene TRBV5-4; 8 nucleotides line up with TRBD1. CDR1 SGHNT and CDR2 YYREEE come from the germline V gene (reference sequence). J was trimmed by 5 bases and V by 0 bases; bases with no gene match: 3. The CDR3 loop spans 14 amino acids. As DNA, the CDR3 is TGTGCCAGCAGCTTGGCTACAGGGGGTGAGACCCAGTACTTC. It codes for CASSLATGGETQYF.

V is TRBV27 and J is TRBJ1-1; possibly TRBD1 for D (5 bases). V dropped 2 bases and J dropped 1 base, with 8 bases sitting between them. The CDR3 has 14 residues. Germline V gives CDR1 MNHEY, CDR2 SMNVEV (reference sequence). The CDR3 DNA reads TGTGCCAGCAGTTTAACAGGAGCGAACACTGAAGCTTTCTTT. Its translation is CASSLTGANTEAFF.